The 4 T cell receptor beta chains below were found in one sample sequenced in a study of beta chain features in type 1 diabetes. Reverse transcription of all isolated RNA meant that expressed TCRB transcripts were sequenced. Profiling relied on immunoSEQ multiplex PCR, and the TCRdb table lists in-frame clones only, not all of them. The data contain 70,000 to 95,000 clones, around a third of them seen just once; the ten biggest clones take up about 0.48%. The sequenced sample was stem cell memory CD4+ T cells from blood. The receptors were sampled from a woman between 18 and 29 years old in good health.

The V and J genes are TRBV9 and TRBJ1-3, with unresolved D. Trimming removed 3 bases at V and 3 bases at J, with 10 bases between. The CDR3 spans 14 residues. Germline-derived CDR1 and CDR2 are SGDLS and YYNGEE. Here the CDR3 reads CASSGGTGGNTIYF. The CDR3 nucleotides read TGTGCCAGCAGCGGCGGCACGGGTGGAAACACCATATATTTT. Looking up the rest from reference TRBV9 and TRBJ1-3 gives the full variable domain: DSGVTQTPKHLITATGQRVTLRCSPRSGDLSVYWYQQSLDQGLQFLIQYYNGEERAKGNILERFSAQQFPDLHSELNLSSLELGDSALYFCASSGGTGGNTIYFGEGSWLTVV.

The genes are TRBV19 and TRBJ1-2; D unclear. V lost 4 bases and J 8 bases, leaving 11 bases between the germline ends. This CDR3 region has 12 residues. Germline-derived CDR1 and CDR2 are LNHDA and SQIVND (reference sequence). The CDR3 reads CASSTQTGGYTF. Written as DNA, the CDR3 is TGTGCCAGTAGTACCCAGACGGGAGGCTACACCTTC.

The V and J genes are TRBV2 and TRBJ2-3; TRBD2 agrees at 9 bases. V lost 7 bases to trimming and J lost 4 bases; unmatched junction nucleotides: 9. CDR1 and CDR2 (germline): SNHLY, FYNNEI. This CDR3 comprises 15 residues. The CDR3 sequence is CASTSGSGRSDTQYF. In DNA, the CDR3 is TGTGCCAGCACGTCGGGGAGCGGGAGGTCAGATACGCAGTATTTT.

This chain links TRBV2 with TRBJ1-4; TRBD1 might be the D (6 bases). Germline V lookup: CDR1 SNHLY, CDR2 FYNNEI. The CDR3 sequence is 12 residues long. V lost 7 bases, J lost 3 bases, and 6 bases lay in between. In nucleotides, the CDR3 is TGTGCCAGCAACAGGGCTAATGAAAAACTGTTTTTT. As protein: CASNRANEKLFF.